In its sample, the clone carrying this T cell receptor beta chain was seen once. This specimen belongs to a study of cytomegalovirus exposure and HLA in healthy donors. The length of the CDR3 is 16 residues. CDR1 is SGHAT, CDR2 FQNNGV, per germline. V shed 3 bases and J 8 bases; nucleotides not matched to a gene: 11. In the PCR, 60 Vbeta and 13 Jbeta primers were used. Sequenced by immunoSEQ multiplex PCR; TCRdb stores in-frame clones only, minus some. The sample holds 98,000 or so clones, roughly four fifths seen once. The V gene is TRBV11-2, the J gene TRBJ1-4, with 8 positions matching TRBD1. The sample comprised PBMCs. The receptor was derived from a female donor in good health and CMV-seronegative. The CDR3 is CASSLTGVGIGEKLFF. CDR3 DNA: TGTGCCAGCAGCTTGACAGGGGTAGGAATCGGGGAAAAACTGTTTTTT.